This T cell receptor beta chain appears in the sequencing data of a study of T cells after posttransplantation cyclophosphamide. The CDR3 covers 16 residues. Looked up from germline, CDR1 is MNHEY and CDR2 is SVGAGI. This table comes from immunoSEQ multiplex PCR, and its TCRdb copy is limited to in-frame clones, with some not included. The sample carries tens of thousands of clones, more than 70% recorded once. The chain is built from TRBV6-5 and TRBJ2-5, with 7 bases matching TRBD1. The end of the DNA aligns better with TRBJ2-7, so the J call may be wrong. This clonotype originated in a man aged 25 to 45 with a blood cancer, CMV-positive, and with a related stem cell donor. The specimen sequenced was PBMCs. In nucleotides, the CDR3 is TGTGCCAGCAGTTACTCAGGACAGGATACTCCCTACGAGCAGTACTTC. Amino acids: CASSYSGQDTPYEQYF.